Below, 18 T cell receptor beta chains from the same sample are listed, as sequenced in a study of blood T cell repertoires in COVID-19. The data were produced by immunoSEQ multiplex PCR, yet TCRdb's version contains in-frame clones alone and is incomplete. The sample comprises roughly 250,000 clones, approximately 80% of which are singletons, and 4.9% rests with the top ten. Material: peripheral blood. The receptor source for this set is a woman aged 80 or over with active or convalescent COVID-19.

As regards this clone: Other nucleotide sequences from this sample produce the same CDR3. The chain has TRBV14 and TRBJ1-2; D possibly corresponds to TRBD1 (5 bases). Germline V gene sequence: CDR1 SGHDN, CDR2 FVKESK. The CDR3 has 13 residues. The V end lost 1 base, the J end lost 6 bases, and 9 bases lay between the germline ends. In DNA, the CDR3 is TGTGCCAGCAGCCAAGCGGGGGTCCATGGCTACACCTTC. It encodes CASSQAGVHGYTF.

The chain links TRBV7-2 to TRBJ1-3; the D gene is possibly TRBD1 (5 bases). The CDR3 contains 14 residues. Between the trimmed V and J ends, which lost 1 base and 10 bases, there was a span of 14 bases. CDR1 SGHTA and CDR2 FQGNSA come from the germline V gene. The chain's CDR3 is CASSLGGWGPTIYF. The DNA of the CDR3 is TGTGCCAGCAGCTTAGGCGGTTGGGGCCCTACCATATATTTT.

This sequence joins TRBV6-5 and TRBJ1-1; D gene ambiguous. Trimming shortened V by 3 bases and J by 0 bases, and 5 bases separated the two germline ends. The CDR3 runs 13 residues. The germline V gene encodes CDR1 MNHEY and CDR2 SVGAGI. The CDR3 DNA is TGTGCCAGCAGTTATAACTTGAACACTGAAGCTTTCTTT. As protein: CASSYNLNTEAFF.

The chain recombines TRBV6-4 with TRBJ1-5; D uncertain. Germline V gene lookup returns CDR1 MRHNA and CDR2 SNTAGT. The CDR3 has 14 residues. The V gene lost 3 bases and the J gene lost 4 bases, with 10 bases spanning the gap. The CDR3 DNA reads TGTGCCAGCAGTGAATCTGGCGGTAATCAGCCCCAGCATTTT. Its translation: CASSESGGNQPQHF.

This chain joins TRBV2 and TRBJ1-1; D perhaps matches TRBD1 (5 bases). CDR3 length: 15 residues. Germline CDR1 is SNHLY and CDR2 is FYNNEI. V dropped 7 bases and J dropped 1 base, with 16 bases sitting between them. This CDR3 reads CASTVSPTGNTEAFF. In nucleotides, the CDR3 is TGTGCCAGCACCGTGTCCCCTACAGGGAACACTGAAGCTTTCTTT.

This CDR3 is CASLPWDRVSTGELFF. CDR3 DNA: TGTGCCTCCCTTCCCTGGGACAGGGTTTCCACCGGGGAGCTGTTTTTT. The chain couples TRBV19 to TRBJ2-2; 9 positions agree with TRBD1. V lost 11 bases, J lost 4 bases, and 14 bases stayed unmatched. The length of the CDR3 is 16 residues. Germline-derived CDR1 and CDR2 are LNHDA and SQIVND (reference sequence).

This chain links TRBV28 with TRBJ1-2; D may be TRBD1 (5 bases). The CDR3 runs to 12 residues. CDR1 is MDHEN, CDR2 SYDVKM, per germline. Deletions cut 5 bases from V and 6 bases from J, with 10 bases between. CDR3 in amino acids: CASSPPGNGYTF. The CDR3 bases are TGTGCCAGCAGTCCCCCAGGGAATGGCTACACCTTC.

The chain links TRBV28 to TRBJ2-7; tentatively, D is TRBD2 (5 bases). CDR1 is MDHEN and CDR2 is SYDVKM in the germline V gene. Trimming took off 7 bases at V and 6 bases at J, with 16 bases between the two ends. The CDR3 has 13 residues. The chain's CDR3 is CASKVGVPPEQYF. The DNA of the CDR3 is TGTGCCAGCAAGGTGGGAGTTCCACCCGAGCAGTACTTC.

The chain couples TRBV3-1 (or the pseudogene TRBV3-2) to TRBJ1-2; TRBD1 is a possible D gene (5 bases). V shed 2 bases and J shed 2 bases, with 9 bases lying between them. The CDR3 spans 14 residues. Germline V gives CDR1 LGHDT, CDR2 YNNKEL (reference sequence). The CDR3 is CASSQLAGNYGYTF. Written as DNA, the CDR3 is TGTGCCAGCAGCCAATTAGCAGGGAACTATGGCTACACCTTC.

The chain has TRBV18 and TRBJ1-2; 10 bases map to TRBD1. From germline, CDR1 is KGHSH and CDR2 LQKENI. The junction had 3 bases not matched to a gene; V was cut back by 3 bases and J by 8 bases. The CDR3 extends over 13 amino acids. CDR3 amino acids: CASSPDRGLGYTF. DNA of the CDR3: TGTGCCAGCTCACCGGACAGGGGGTTGGGCTACACCTTC. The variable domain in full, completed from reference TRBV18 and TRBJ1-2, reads NAGVMQNPRHLVRRRGQEARLRCSPMKGHSHVYWYRQLPEEGLKFMVYLQKENIIDESGMPKERFSAEFPKEGPSILRIQQVVRGDSAAYFCASSPDRGLGYTFGSGTRLTVV.

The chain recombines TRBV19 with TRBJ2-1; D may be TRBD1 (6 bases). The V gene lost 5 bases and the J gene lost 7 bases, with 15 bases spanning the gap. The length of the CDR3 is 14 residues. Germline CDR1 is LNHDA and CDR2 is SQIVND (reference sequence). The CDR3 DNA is TGTGCCAGTAGTCGTCAGGGAAGGGGGAATGAGCAGTTCTTC. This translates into CASSRQGRGNEQFF.

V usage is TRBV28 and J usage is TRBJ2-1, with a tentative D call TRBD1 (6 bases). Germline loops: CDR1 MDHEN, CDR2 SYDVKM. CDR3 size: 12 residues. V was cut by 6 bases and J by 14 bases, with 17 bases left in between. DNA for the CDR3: TGTGCCAGCAGCAACAGGGATTTTCGGGAGTTCTTC. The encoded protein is CASSNRDFREFF.

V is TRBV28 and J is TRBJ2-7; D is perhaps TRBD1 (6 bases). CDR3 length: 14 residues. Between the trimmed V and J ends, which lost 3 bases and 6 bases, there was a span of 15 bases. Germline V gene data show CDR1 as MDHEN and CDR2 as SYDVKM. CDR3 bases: TGTGCCAGCAGTTTCAGGGGCCGACCCTCCGAGCAGTACTTC. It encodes CASSFRGRPSEQYF.

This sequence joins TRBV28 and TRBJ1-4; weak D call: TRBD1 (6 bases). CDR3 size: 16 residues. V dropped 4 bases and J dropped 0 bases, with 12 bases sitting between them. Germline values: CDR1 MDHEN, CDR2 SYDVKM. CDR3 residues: CASSSIYRATNEKLFF. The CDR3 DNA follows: TGTGCCAGCAGTTCCATCTACAGGGCAACTAATGAAAAACTGTTTTTT.

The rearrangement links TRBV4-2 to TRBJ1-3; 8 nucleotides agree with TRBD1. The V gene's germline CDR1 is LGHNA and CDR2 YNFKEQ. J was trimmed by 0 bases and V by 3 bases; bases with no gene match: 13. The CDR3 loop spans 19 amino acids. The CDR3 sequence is CASSHLPGQARNSGNTIYF. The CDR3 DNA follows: TGTGCCAGCAGCCACCTCCCGGGACAGGCAAGGAACTCTGGAAACACCATATATTTT.

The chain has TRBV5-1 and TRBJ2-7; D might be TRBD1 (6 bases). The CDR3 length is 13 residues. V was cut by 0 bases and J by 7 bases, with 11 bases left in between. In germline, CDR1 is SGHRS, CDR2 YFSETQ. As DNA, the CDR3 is TGCGCCAGCAGCTTGGACCCCCAGGGGGAGCAGTACTTC. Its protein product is CASSLDPQGEQYF.

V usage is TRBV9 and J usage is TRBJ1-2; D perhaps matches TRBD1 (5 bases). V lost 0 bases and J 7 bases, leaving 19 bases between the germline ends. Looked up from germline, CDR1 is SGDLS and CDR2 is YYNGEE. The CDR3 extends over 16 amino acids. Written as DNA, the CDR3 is TGTGCCAGCAGCGTAGTGTCCGGGCAGGGCGGTGGTGGCTACACCTTC. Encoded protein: CASSVVSGQGGGGYTF.

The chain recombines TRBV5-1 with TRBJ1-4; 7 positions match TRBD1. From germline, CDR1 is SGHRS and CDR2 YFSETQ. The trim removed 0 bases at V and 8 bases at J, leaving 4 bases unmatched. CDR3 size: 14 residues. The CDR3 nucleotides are TGCGCCAGCAGCTTGGAAGGGGGCAGGGAAAAACTGTTTTTT. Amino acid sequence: CASSLEGGREKLFF. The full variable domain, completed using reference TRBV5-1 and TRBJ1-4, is KAGVTQTPRYLIKTRGQQVTLSCSPISGHRSVSWYQQTPGQGLQFLFEYFSETQRNKGNFPGRFSGRQFSNSRSEMNVSTLELGDSALYLCASSLEGGREKLFFGSGTQLSVL.